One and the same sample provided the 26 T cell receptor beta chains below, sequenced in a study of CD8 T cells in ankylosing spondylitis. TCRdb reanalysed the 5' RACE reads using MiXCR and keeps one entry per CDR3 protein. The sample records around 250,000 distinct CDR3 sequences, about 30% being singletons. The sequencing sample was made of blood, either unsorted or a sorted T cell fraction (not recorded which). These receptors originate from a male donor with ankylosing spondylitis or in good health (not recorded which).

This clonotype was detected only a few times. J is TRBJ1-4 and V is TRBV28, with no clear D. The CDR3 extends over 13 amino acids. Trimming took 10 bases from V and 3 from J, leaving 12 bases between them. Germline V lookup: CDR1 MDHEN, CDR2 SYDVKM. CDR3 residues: CATLRAPNEKLFF. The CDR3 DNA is TGTGCCACCCTCCGGGCACCTAATGAAAAACTGTTTTTT.

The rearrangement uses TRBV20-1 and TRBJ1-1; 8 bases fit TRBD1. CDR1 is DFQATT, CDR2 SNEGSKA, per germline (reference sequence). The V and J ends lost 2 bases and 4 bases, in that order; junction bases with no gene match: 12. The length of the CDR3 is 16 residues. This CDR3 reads CSARRARAGTGTEAFF. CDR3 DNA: TGCAGTGCTAGAAGGGCTAGGGCAGGGACAGGCACTGAAGCTTTCTTT.

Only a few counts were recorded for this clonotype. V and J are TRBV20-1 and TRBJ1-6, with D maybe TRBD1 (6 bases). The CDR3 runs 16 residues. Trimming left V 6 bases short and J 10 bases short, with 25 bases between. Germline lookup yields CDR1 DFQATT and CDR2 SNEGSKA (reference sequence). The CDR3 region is CSAGPYREPARSPLHF. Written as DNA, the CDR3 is TGCAGTGCCGGGCCGTACAGGGAACCGGCCCGATCACCCCTCCACTTT.

The DNA of the CDR3 is TGCAGAATAGCGGGGGGGCTGACAGATACGCAGTATTTT. It encodes CRIAGGLTDTQYF. The V and J genes are TRBV20-1 and TRBJ2-3; 11 nucleotides match TRBD2. The CDR3 consists of 13 residues. The germline V gene has CDR1 DFQATT and CDR2 SNEGSKA (reference sequence).

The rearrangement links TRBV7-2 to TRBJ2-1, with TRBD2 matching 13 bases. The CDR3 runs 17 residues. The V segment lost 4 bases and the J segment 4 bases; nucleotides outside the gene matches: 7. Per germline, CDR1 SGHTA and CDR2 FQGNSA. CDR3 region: CASSSRGLAGTYNEQFF. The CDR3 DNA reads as TGTGCCAGCAGCTCCAGGGGACTAGCGGGGACTTACAATGAGCAGTTCTTC.

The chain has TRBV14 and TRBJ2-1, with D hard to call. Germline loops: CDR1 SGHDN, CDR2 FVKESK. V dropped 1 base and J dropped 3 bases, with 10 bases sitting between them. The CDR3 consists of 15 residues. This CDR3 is CASSQGPAYYNEQFF. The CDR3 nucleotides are TGTGCCAGCAGCCAAGGACCCGCATACTACAATGAGCAGTTCTTC.

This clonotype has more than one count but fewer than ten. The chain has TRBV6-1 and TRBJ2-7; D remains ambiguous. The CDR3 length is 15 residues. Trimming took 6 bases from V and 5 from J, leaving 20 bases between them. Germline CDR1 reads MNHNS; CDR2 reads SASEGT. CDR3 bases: TGTGCCAGCAGCTCCCCCGACACCGTTCGGAACGAGCAGTACTTC. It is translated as CASSSPDTVRNEQYF.

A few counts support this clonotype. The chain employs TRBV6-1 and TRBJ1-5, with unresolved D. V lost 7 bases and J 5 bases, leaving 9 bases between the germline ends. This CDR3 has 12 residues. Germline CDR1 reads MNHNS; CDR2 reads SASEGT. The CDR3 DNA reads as TGTGCCAGCACTGACGGGGATCAGCCCCAGCATTTT. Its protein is CASTDGDQPQHF.

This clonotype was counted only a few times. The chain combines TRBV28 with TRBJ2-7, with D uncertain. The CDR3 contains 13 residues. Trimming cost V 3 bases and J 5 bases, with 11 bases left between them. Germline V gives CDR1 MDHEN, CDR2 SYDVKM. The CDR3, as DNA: TGTGCCAGCAGTTTCAATGGAAGGGACGAGCAGTACTTC. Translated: CASSFNGRDEQYF.

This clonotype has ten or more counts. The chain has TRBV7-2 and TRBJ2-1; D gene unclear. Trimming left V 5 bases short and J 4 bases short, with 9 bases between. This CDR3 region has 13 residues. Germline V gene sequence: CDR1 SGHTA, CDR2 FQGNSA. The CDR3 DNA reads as TGTGCCAGCAGCCTGGCACCTTACAATGAGCAGTTCTTC. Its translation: CASSLAPYNEQFF. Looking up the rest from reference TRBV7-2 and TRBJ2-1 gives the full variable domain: GAGVSQSPSNKVTEKGKDVELRCDPISGHTALYWYRQSLGQGLEFLIYFQGNSAPDKSGLPSDRFSAERTGGSVSTLTIQRTQQEDSAVYLCASSLAPYNEQFFGPGTRLTVL.

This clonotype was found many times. CDR3 in amino acids: CSVEGINYEQYF. The CDR3 DNA is TGCAGCGTTGAAGGGATAAACTACGAGCAGTACTTC. V gene TRBV29-1 combines with J gene TRBJ2-7; D remains ambiguous. Germline assignment: CDR1 SQVTM and CDR2 ANQGSEA. Trimming pared 1 base from V and 3 bases from J, leaving 7 bases between. The CDR3 contains 12 residues.

The chain's CDR3 is CASSLATSGGFSTDTQYF. The CDR3 coding sequence is TGCGCCAGCAGCTTGGCGACTAGCGGGGGCTTTAGCACAGATACGCAGTATTTT. This sequence joins TRBV5-1 and TRBJ2-3, with 12 bases fitting TRBD2. Trimming took 0 bases from V and 0 from J; bases not matched to a gene: 5. In germline, CDR1 is SGHRS, CDR2 YFSETQ. This CDR3 is built from 18 residues. Together with reference TRBV5-1 and TRBJ2-3, the CDR3 gives the full variable domain: KAGVTQTPRYLIKTRGQQVTLSCSPISGHRSVSWYQQTPGQGLQFLFEYFSETQRNKGNFPGRFSGRQFSNSRSEMNVSTLELGDSALYLCASSLATSGGFSTDTQYFGPGTRLTVL.

The CDR3 region has the DNA TGTGCCAGCAGCTTGTGGGATAGCAATCAGCCCCAGCATTTT. This sequence encodes CASSLWDSNQPQHF. The V and J genes are TRBV5-5 and TRBJ1-5, with D uncertain. Trimming took 1 base from V and 0 from J, leaving 5 bases between them. This CDR3 is built from 14 residues. Germline V lookup: CDR1 SGHKS, CDR2 YYEKEE (reference sequence).

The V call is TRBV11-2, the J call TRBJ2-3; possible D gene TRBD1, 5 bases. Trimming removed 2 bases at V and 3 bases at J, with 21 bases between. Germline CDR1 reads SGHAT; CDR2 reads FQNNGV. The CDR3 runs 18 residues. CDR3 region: CASSLRAQAQPGTDTQYF. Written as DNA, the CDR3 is TGTGCCAGCAGCTTAAGGGCCCAGGCCCAACCAGGGACAGATACGCAGTATTTT.

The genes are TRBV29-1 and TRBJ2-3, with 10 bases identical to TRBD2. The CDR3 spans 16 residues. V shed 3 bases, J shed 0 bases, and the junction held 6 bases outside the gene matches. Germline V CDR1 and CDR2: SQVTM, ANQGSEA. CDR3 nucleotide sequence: TGCAGCGTTGAGGTCCTTAGCGGGGGGAGCACAGATACGCAGTATTTT. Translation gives CSVEVLSGGSTDTQYF.

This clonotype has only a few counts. The CDR3 region is CASSRLAGGAYNEQFF. Written as DNA, the CDR3 is TGTGCCAGCTCACGGCTAGCGGGGGGAGCCTACAATGAGCAGTTCTTC. The chain has TRBV18 and TRBJ2-1, with 11 positions matching TRBD2. This CDR3 has 16 residues. The V segment lost 4 bases and the J segment 2 bases; nucleotides outside the gene matches: 4. Germline CDR1 and CDR2: KGHSH and LQKENI. Complete variable domain (other parts from reference TRBV18 and TRBJ2-1): NAGVMQNPRHLVRRRGQEARLRCSPMKGHSHVYWYRQLPEEGLKFMVYLQKENIIDESGMPKERFSAEFPKEGPSILRIQQVVRGDSAAYFCASSRLAGGAYNEQFFGPGTRLTVL.

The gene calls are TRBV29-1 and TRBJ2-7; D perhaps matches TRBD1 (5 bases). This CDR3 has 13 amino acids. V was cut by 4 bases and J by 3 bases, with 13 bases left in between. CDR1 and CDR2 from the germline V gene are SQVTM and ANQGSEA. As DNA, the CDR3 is TGCAGCGTTGGGGGCAGGCGGAACTACGAGCAGTACTTC. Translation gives CSVGGRRNYEQYF.

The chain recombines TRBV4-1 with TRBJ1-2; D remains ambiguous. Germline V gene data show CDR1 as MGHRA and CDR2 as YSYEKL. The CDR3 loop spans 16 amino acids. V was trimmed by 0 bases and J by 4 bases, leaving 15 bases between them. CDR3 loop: CASSQEGGGYGYGYTF. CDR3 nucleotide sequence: TGCGCCAGCAGCCAAGAGGGTGGAGGTTACGGCTATGGCTACACCTTC.

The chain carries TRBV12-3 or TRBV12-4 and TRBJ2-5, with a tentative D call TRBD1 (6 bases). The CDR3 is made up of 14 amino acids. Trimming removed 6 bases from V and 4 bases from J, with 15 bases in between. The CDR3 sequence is CASSPRGRGETQYF. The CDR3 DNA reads TGTGCCAGCAGCCCCAGGGGCAGAGGAGAGACCCAGTACTTC.

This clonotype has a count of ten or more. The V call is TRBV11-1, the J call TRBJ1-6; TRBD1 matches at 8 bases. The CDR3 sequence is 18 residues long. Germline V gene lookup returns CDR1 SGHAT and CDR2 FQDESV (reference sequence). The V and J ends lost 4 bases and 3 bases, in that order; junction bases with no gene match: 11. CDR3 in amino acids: CASSSDRATSYYNSPLHF. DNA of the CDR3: TGTGCCAGCAGCTCGGACAGGGCAACTTCCTACTATAATTCACCCCTCCACTTT.

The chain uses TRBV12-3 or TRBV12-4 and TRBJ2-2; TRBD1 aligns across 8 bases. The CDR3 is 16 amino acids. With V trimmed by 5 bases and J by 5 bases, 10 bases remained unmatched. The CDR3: CASSPFIGQGTGELFF. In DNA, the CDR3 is TGTGCCAGCAGTCCCTTTATAGGACAGGGAACCGGGGAGCTGTTTTTT.

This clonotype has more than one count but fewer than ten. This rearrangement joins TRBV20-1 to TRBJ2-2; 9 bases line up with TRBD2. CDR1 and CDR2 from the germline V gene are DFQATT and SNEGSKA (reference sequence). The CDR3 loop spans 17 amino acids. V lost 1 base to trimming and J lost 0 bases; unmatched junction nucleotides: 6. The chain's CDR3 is CSARGNRGGANTGELFF. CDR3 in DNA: TGCAGTGCTAGAGGCAACCGCGGGGGGGCGAACACCGGGGAGCTGTTTTTT.

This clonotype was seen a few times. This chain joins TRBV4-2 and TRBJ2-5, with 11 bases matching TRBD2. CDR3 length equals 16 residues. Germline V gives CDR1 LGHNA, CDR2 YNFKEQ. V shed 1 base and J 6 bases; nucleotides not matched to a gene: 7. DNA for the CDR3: TGTGCCAGCAGCCAAGCCCTCGGACTAGCGGGTCAGACCCAGTACTTC. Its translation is CASSQALGLAGQTQYF.

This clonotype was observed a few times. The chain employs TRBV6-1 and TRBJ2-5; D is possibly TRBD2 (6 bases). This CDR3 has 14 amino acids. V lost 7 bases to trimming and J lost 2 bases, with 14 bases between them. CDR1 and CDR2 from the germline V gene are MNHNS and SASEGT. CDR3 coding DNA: TGTGCCAGCACCCGGGTAGCGGCACAAGAGACCCAGTACTTC. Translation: CASTRVAAQETQYF.

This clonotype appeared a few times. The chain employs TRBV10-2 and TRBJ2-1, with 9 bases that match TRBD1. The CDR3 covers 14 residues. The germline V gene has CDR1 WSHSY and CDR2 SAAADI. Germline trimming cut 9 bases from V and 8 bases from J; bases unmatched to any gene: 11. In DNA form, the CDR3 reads TGCGCCAGTTGGTCGGGACAGGGACCTGATGAGCAGTTCTTC. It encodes CASWSGQGPDEQFF.

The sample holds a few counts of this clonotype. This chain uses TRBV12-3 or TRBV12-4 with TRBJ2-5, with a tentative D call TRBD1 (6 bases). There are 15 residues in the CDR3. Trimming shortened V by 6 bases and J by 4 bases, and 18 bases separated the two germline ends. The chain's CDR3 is CASSPTLAGVETQYF. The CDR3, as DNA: TGTGCCAGCAGCCCCACATTGGCAGGGGTAGAGACCCAGTACTTC.